These 25 T cell receptor beta chains originate from one sample sequenced in a study of regulatory T cells in long-lasting Graves disease. Time point described: newly diagnosed GD, antithyroid drugs for less than 3 months. The TCR library was prepared using RNA isolated from PBMCs. Investigators prepared the TCR beta libraries by applying iRepertoire HTBI primers and Arm-PCR of CDR3 regions. TCRdb reanalysed the multiplex PCR reads using MiXCR and keeps one entry per CDR3 protein. Of 200,000 to 250,000 distinct CDR3 sequences listed, 20% to 25% are singletons. The specimen comprised peripheral blood mononuclear cells (PBMCs), sampled at new diagnosis, from a patient treated with antithyroid drugs. The receptors were gathered from a female donor with Graves disease.

At least ten counts were recorded for this clonotype. The rearrangement links TRBV28 to TRBJ1-1; a possible D gene is TRBD1 (5 bases). This CDR3 has 14 residues. Germline lookup yields CDR1 MDHEN and CDR2 SYDVKM. V gave up 10 bases and J gave up 0 bases, with 15 bases separating them. CDR3 loop: CATTPGPMNTEAFF. CDR3 DNA sequence: TGTGCCACGACCCCGGGACCCATGAACACTGAAGCTTTCTTT.

The V call is TRBV19, the J call TRBJ2-6; the D is unclear. The CDR3 sequence is 16 residues long. The germline gives CDR1 LNHDA, CDR2 SQIVND (reference sequence). V was pared by 3 bases and J by 4 bases, with 13 bases between. In DNA form, the CDR3 reads TGTGCCAGTAGTATTTCCACCCCAGGAGGGGCCAACGTCCTGACTTTC. Amino acid sequence: CASSISTPGGANVLTF.

This clonotype occurred a few times. This chain uses TRBV6-1 with TRBJ2-2; 12 nucleotides agree with TRBD2. V lost 6 bases to trimming and J lost 6 bases; unmatched junction nucleotides: 5. The CDR3 loop spans 15 amino acids. Per germline, CDR1 MNHNS and CDR2 SASEGT. The CDR3 bases are TGTGCCAGCAGATCCGCTAGCGGGGGGGCCGGGGAGCTGTTTTTT. This translates into CASRSASGGAGELFF.

There are many counts of this clonotype. The chain joins TRBV5-1 to TRBJ2-5, with 9 bases lining up with TRBD2. The CDR3 loop spans 16 amino acids. Germline trimming cut 4 bases from V and 4 bases from J; bases unmatched to any gene: 11. The germline V gene encodes CDR1 SGHRS and CDR2 YFSETQ. In DNA, the CDR3 is TGCGCCAGCAGCCGGAGGGCGGGGGGGCCCTCAGAGACCCAGTACTTC. Translated: CASSRRAGGPSETQYF.

With regard to this clonotype: This sequence is one base from a far larger clone and is likely a read error. The rearrangement links TRBV6-1 to TRBJ2-5; 9 nucleotides agree with TRBD2. The length of the CDR3 is 15 residues. Germline CDR1 MNHNS, CDR2 SASEGT. The CDR3, as DNA: TGTGTCAGCAGGGTCGGGACTAGCTCTCTAGGGACCCAGTACTTC. This codes for CVSRVGTSSLGTQYF.

This clonotype was recorded many times. Mismatch with germline at one junction end may stem from a read error. The CDR3 region is CASSRDRAAEAFF. The CDR3 DNA reads as TGTGCCAGCAGCCGGGACAGGGCGGCTGAAGCTTTCTTT. This sequence joins TRBV5-1 and TRBJ1-1; 9 bases line up with TRBD1. Germline lookup yields CDR1 SGHRS and CDR2 YFSETQ. There are 13 residues in the CDR3.

CDR3 bases: TGTGCCAGCAGCTCCGGGACTAGCGGGGGTCCGATGCAGTTCTTC. Protein product: CASSSGTSGGPMQFF. V and J are TRBV11-2 and TRBJ2-1; 14 nucleotides agree with TRBD2. The germline V gene has CDR1 SGHAT and CDR2 FQNNGV. V gave up 4 bases and J gave up 12 bases; unmatched junction bases: 8. The CDR3 has 15 amino acids.

The J gene is TRBJ1-1, the V gene TRBV6-1, with D unresolved. CDR1 and CDR2 from the germline V gene are MNHNS and SASEGT. V shed 1 base and J shed 5 bases, with 8 bases lying between them. This CDR3 has 13 residues. CDR3 in amino acids: CASSEGWDTEAFF. The CDR3 nucleotides are TGTGCCAGCAGTGAAGGGTGGGATACTGAAGCTTTCTTT.

The chain uses TRBV10-1 and TRBJ2-3; 11 bases fit TRBD2. This CDR3 is built from 16 residues. V lost 3 bases to trimming and J lost 8 bases; unmatched junction nucleotides: 10. Germline CDR1 and CDR2: WNHNN and SYGVQD (reference sequence). The CDR3 region is CASSEGTSGNRGTQYF. In DNA form, the CDR3 reads TGCGCCAGCAGTGAAGGGACTAGCGGTAACCGAGGTACGCAGTATTTT.

In its sample, this clonotype was seen many times. V and J are TRBV6-1 and TRBJ2-7, with D possibly TRBD2 on 5 matching bases. Germline CDR1 MNHNS, CDR2 SASEGT. Deletions cut 3 bases from V and 5 bases from J, with 14 bases between. The length of the CDR3 is 14 residues. For the CDR3, the DNA is TGTGCCAGCAGTGAGCCGGGGTTTGCTGACGAGCAGTACTTC. Protein product: CASSEPGFADEQYF.

There are a few counts of this clonotype. The V call is TRBV5-1, the J call TRBJ2-3, with TRBD2 identical over 12 bases. CDR3 length: 18 residues. Germline loops: CDR1 SGHRS, CDR2 YFSETQ. V shed 0 bases, J shed 8 bases, and the junction held 13 bases outside the gene matches. The CDR3 region has the DNA TGCGCCAGCAGCTTGGGTCTAGCGGGGGGGCCGGTTTTCGCTACGCAGTATTTT. Encoded protein: CASSLGLAGGPVFATQYF.

V gene TRBV14 combines with J gene TRBJ2-2, with D tentatively TRBD1 (5 bases). CDR1 SGHDN and CDR2 FVKESK come from the germline V gene. The CDR3 is made up of 15 amino acids. V lost 8 bases and J lost 0, with 13 bases in between. Here the CDR3 DNA reads TGTGCCAGCGCTAGGGGTCTAGCGAACACCGGGGAGCTGTTTTTT. Residues: CASARGLANTGELFF.

There are a few counts of this clonotype. The genes are TRBV29-1 and TRBJ2-5; 7 bases are a match to TRBD1. J gave up 4 bases and V 7 bases, and 12 bases lay outside the gene matches. There are 14 residues in the CDR3. CDR1 and CDR2 from the germline V gene are SQVTM and ANQGSEA. CDR3 loop: CSALTGVLGETQYF. CDR3 DNA: TGCAGCGCCCTAACAGGGGTGCTAGGAGAGACCCAGTACTTC.

Turning to this clonotype: The junction and the germline gene differ at one end; a read error may be behind it. The chain couples TRBV11-2 to TRBJ2-7, with 11 nucleotides matching TRBD1. This CDR3 spans 15 amino acids. CDR1 is SGHAT, CDR2 FQNNGV, per germline. CDR3 coding DNA: TGTGCCGGCAGCTGGGGACAGGGGGGCTCCTACGAGCAGTACTTC. It is translated as CAGSWGQGGSYEQYF.

This clonotype was recorded at least ten times. This chain joins TRBV7-3 and TRBJ2-2, with D maybe TRBD2 (7 bases). Germline V lookup: CDR1 SGHTA, CDR2 FQGTGA. The CDR3 has 14 residues. Trimming cost V 6 bases and J 7 bases, with 15 bases left between them. The chain's CDR3 is CASRMGGRGGELFF. CDR3 bases: TGTGCCAGCAGGATGGGGGGGCGCGGCGGGGAGCTGTTTTTT.

This clonotype was observed many times. This chain connects TRBV7-9 to TRBJ2-7, with D perhaps matching TRBD1 (6 bases). Germline CDR1 is SEHNR and CDR2 is FQNEAQ (reference sequence). The length of the CDR3 is 12 residues. With 8 bases removed from V and 3 bases from J, the gap between germline ends came to 11 bases. CDR3 protein: CASGGHYYEQYF. In nucleotides, the CDR3 is TGTGCCAGCGGGGGACACTACTACGAGCAGTACTTC.

This clonotype showed up many times. The chain links TRBV6-2 or TRBV6-3 to TRBJ2-1; D call uncertain. The V gene lost 1 base and the J gene lost 0 bases, with 7 bases spanning the gap. This CDR3 contains 15 residues. Germline CDR1 is MNHEY and CDR2 is SVGEGT. The CDR3 DNA sequence: TGTGCCAGCAGTTACTTAGGTAGCTCCTACAATGAGCAGTTCTTC. Protein sequence: CASSYLGSSYNEQFF.

V and J are TRBV19 and TRBJ1-2; D might be TRBD1 (5 bases). V lost 1 base to trimming and J lost 7 bases, with 10 bases between them. Germline assignment: CDR1 LNHDA and CDR2 SQIVND (reference sequence). The CDR3 sequence is 13 residues long. The CDR3, as DNA: TGTGCCAGTAGTATAGCTGGGGCTAGTGGCTACACCTTC. It is translated as CASSIAGASGYTF. The variable domain in full, completed from reference TRBV19 and TRBJ1-2, reads DGGITQSPKYLFRKEGQNVTLSCEQNLNHDAMYWYRQDPGQGLRLIYYSQIVNDFQKGDIAEGYSVSREKKESFPLTVTSAQKNPTAFYLCASSIAGASGYTFGSGTRLTVV.

With respect to this clonotype: Only one base separates this from a far larger clonotype, so it likely reflects a read error. The gene calls are TRBV7-2 and TRBJ2-3; no definite D call. The J call may not be correct, given that the DNA end is closer to TRBJ2-7. The germline gives CDR1 SGHTA, CDR2 FQGNSA. The CDR3 is 15 residues long. This CDR3 is CASSPFMGRGYEQYF. CDR3 bases: TGTGCCAGCAGTCCCTTTATGGGCCGCGGCTACGAGCAGTACTTC.

CDR3 sequence: CASSLAGDRDEKLFF. As DNA, the CDR3 is TGTGCCAGCAGCTTAGCGGGGGACAGGGACGAAAAACTGTTTTTT. V and J are TRBV7-9 and TRBJ1-4; 9 bases line up with TRBD1. The CDR3 is 15 amino acids. With V trimmed by 0 bases and J by 8 bases, 4 bases remained unmatched. Germline V gene sequence: CDR1 SEHNR, CDR2 FQNEAQ (reference sequence).

Ten or more counts support this clonotype. This sequence joins TRBV11-2 and TRBJ1-2, with TRBD1 matching 8 bases. The CDR3 has 14 residues. The V gene's germline CDR1 is SGHAT and CDR2 FQNNGV. The trim removed 4 bases at V and 6 bases at J, leaving 7 bases unmatched. The CDR3 DNA sequence: TGTGCCAGCAGCTCTCCAACAGGGGGTGATGGCTACACCTTC. Protein: CASSSPTGGDGYTF.

This clonotype was detected ten times or more. The chain carries TRBV7-3 and TRBJ2-3; the match to TRBD2 covers 7 bases. The J segment lost 2 bases and the V segment lost 1 base, leaving 6 bases of the junction unmatched. The CDR3 runs 16 residues. Germline-derived CDR1 and CDR2 are SGHTA and FQGTGA. In DNA form, the CDR3 reads TGTGCCAGCAGCTTAATGGGGCTAGCGGCCACAGATACGCAGTATTTT. It encodes CASSLMGLAATDTQYF.

The chain couples TRBV2 to TRBJ2-1; 11 bases are a match to TRBD2. The V gene end was trimmed by 7 bases and the J gene end by 8 bases; junction bases not matched to a gene: 10. There are 15 residues in the CDR3. Germline loops: CDR1 SNHLY, CDR2 FYNNEI. The CDR3 spells CASIASGGLGDEQFF. The DNA for the CDR3 is TGTGCCAGCATAGCTAGCGGGGGGCTAGGGGATGAGCAGTTCTTC.

This clonotype turned up a few times. The gene calls are TRBV25-1 and TRBJ1-2; 8 bases match TRBD1. Germline V lookup: CDR1 MGHDK, CDR2 SYGVNS. The CDR3 has 14 residues. J lost 3 bases, V lost 4 bases, and 4 bases had no gene match. The CDR3 DNA sequence: TGTGCCAGCAGTGGGACAGGGTTTCACTATGGCTACACCTTC. Its translation is CASSGTGFHYGYTF.

This clonotype was seen ten or more times. The genes are TRBV12-3 or TRBV12-4 and TRBJ2-5; 7 bases fit TRBD1. With 6 bases clipped from V and 1 base from J, the junction kept 5 bases outside the gene matches. The CDR3 consists of 14 residues. CDR3 loop: CASSPGQTQETQYF. The CDR3 region has the DNA TGTGCCAGCAGCCCGGGACAGACCCAAGAGACCCAGTACTTC.